Each of the 5 T cell receptor beta chains below was sequenced from the same sample in a study of cytomegalovirus exposure and HLA in healthy donors. Both 60 Vbeta primers and 13 Jbeta primers went into the PCR. TCRdb's table, derived via immunoSEQ multiplex PCR, lists solely in-frame clones and lacks some. The sample includes around 150,000 clones, about four fifths of them seen just once. The sequencing sample was made of PBMCs. The receptor set was obtained from a man between 25 and 39 years old in good health and CMV-seronegative.

DNA for the CDR3: TGTGCCAGCAGGAAAAGGGGCGGAGACTACGAGCAGTACTTC. Translated, it gives CASRKRGGDYEQYF. The J gene is TRBJ2-7, the V gene TRBV14, with D maybe TRBD1 (5 bases). From germline, CDR1 is SGHDN and CDR2 FVKESK. Between the trimmed V and J ends, which lost 6 bases and 3 bases, there was a span of 15 bases. The CDR3 runs 14 residues.

The chain has TRBV7-3 and TRBJ2-7; maybe TRBD2 (5 bases). V lost 5 bases and J lost 6, with 23 bases in between. Germline V lookup: CDR1 SGHTA, CDR2 FQGTGA. The CDR3 runs to 16 residues. In DNA form, the CDR3 reads TGTGCCAGCAGCCGGACCCCCGGGGTCCCCGCTTCCGAGCAGTACTTC. As protein: CASSRTPGVPASEQYF.

The V and J genes are TRBV13 and TRBJ1-1; no clear D gene. Germline V gene sequence: CDR1 PRHDT, CDR2 FYEKMQ (reference sequence). Trimming pared 1 base from V and 0 bases from J, leaving 21 bases between. The CDR3 has 19 amino acids. Here the CDR3 reads CASSLVKFVGEGMNTEAFF. The CDR3 DNA sequence: TGTGCCAGCAGCTTAGTTAAATTCGTTGGGGAGGGTATGAACACTGAAGCTTTCTTT.

The chain is built from TRBV7-2 and TRBJ1-5; maybe TRBD1 (5 bases). Germline lookup yields CDR1 SGHTA and CDR2 FQGNSA. The CDR3 has 15 amino acids. Trimming took off 5 bases at V and 0 bases at J, with 11 bases between the two ends. CDR3: CASSVDTYSNQPQHF. CDR3 nucleotides: TGTGCCAGCAGCGTGGACACGTATAGCAATCAGCCCCAGCATTTT.

The rearrangement joins TRBV19 to TRBJ1-2, with 7 bases fitting TRBD1. The CDR3 is 18 amino acids. The germline V gene encodes CDR1 LNHDA and CDR2 SQIVND (reference sequence). V trimming: 5 bases; J trimming: 4 bases; junction bases outside the gene matches: 19. The CDR3 DNA sequence: TGTGCCAGTAGTGCCCCCGACAGGGTCTTCTTTTGGCTCTATGGCTACACCTTC. Protein product: CASSAPDRVFFWLYGYTF.